This section outlines one TCR beta chain sequence together with its context. Only a few counts were recorded for this clone. What antigen it recognizes has not been identified. Base quality data are lacking; no much larger clone is found one base away. Using the deep immunoSEQ assay, multiplex PCR amplified TCR CDR3 regions from genomic DNA. For each cell subset, the extracted genomic DNA was distributed evenly across all wells of several immunoSEQ 96-well plates, and each plate served as one replicate. For sorted subsets, around 200 ng genomic DNA, equal to tens of thousands of T cell genomes, was loaded into each replicate PCR. Purified libraries were measured with a Qubit 3.0 fluorometer, size-checked on a Bioanalyzer 2100, and measured again with the KAPA Library Quantification kit. Every immunoSEQ 96-well plate was sequenced on a separate single-read 150-cycle Illumina NextSeq 550 flow cell. On the study's bioinformatics: Because the immunoSEQ output included only junctional sequences and no quality scores, the filtering could not be the same as the filtering used for full-length reads. To assign V/J genes and CDR3, sequences were annotated against IMGT germline references using PyIR, a Python wrapper for IgBLAST v1.9. Reads were filtered out if the reads had weak V/J assignments (E-value above 1e-6), no CDR3, stop codons, out-of-frame junctions, or ambiguous translated residues. A V3J clonotype was defined by an identical inferred V gene, J gene, and CDR3 amino acid sequence. The percentage overlap between two repertoires was calculated by dividing the number of shared unique clonotypes by the size of the smaller repertoire. Three approaches were used to assess repertoire richness: RTK rarefaction, the Chao1 estimator, and Recon v2.1 estimates of unobserved clonotypes. For all TCRbeta clonotypes obtained by the gDNA method from a handful of donors, generation probabilities were computed with OLGA. The clones in this table, taken by TCRdb from immuneACCESS, are in-frame only. Not every clone is retained; where verified, under half of the shortfall comes from an unresolved V gene, and the cause of the rest is unknown. V, J and clone size are taken as reported in that table, and D and trimming were inferred from the DNA itself. This sample is represented by around 560,000 clones; 85% to 95% of them were singletons. Of the sample, about 0.11% is held by the ten largest clones.

This record comes from a study of shared clonotypes between healthy human individuals (dated by TCRdb to 2018 to 2021). In the study overall: A couple of women and a few men aged 18 to 49 years were included in the cohort. For each donor, three plates each were used for CD4 naive and CD4 memory, two plates were used for CD8 naive, and one plate was used for CD8 memory. Each donor's leukapheresis produced roughly between roughly 0.85 and 9 billion PBMCs. To estimate repertoire size and how much clonotypes are shared between individuals, the study performed deep sequencing of blood TCR repertoires from five healthy adults. To increase sequencing depth and limit assay-specific biases, TCR repertoire library preparation and sequencing were carried out by different laboratories using diverse techniques.

General study outcomes and caveats: Based on pairwise subsampling, the degree of clonotype sharing among donors was expected to be affected by sequencing depth. Approximately 5% of naive CD4, 3.5% of naive CD8, approximately 2.2% of memory CD4, and roughly 0.4% of memory CD8 clonotypes were shared across a few donors. Clonotypes shared by all four sorted-subset donors showed higher generation probabilities than non-shared clonotypes. Because the study included a small number of donors, the genetic and exposure-history diversity represented was limited. Larger estimated clonotype richness was generally found for naive subsets than for memory subsets. Only blood was sampled, and tissue TCR repertoires likely differ from those in blood. Even with the large sequencing depth, rarefaction of the sorted-subset datasets indicated that sequencing was incomplete.

For the CD8 naive samples, CD45RO-negative cells were positively selected for CCR7, yielding a CD45RA+CCR7+ population from which TemRA cells were excluded. The donors were healthy, HIV-negative adults with no recently reported acute infections or vaccinations. Only Caucasian adults living in Nashville, Tennessee, USA were represented among the donors. Blood was obtained by leukapheresis, after which PBMCs were separated by Ficoll-Histopaque density gradient centrifugation and cryopreserved in liquid nitrogen vapor phase. Analytical flow cytometry was used to check the purity and quantity of every magnetically sorted T cell population. Genomic DNA was isolated from each sorted fraction and quantified by UV absorbance on a Nanodrop 2000c. From the cysteine through the phenylalanine, the CDR3 covers 10 amino acids. Only the CDR3 part of the read is kept: 30 bases, read in frame from the first base. The CDR1 and CDR2 encoded by the germline V gene are SGHAT and FQNNGV. Trimming at the junction amounts to 3 bases on V and 7 bases on J, and the germline ends lie 4 bases apart.

The origin of this receptor is a woman between 25 and 40 years old in good health. The sequenced sample consisted of naive CD8+ T cells sorted from blood. The intended sense of this specimen's cell subset or site label: CD45RA+CCR7+. Recombination connected TRBV11-2 to TRBJ2-7, with no D gene named confidently. The CDR3 reads CASSLAEQYF. The sequence in DNA is TGTGCCAGCAGCTTGGCGGAGCAGTACTTC.